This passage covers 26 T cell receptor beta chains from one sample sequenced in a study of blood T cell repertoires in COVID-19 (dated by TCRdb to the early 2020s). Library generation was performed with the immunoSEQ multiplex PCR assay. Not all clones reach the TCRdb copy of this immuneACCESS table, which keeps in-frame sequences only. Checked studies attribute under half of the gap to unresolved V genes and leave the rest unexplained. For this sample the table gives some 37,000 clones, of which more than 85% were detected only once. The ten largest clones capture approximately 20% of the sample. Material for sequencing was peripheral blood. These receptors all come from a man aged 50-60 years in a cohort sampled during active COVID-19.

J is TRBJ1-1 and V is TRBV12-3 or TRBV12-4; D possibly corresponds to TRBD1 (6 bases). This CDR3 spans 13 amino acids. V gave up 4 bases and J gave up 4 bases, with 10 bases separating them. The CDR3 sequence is CASSSTGITEAFF. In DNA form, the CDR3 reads TGTGCCAGCAGTTCCACAGGGATCACTGAAGCTTTCTTT.

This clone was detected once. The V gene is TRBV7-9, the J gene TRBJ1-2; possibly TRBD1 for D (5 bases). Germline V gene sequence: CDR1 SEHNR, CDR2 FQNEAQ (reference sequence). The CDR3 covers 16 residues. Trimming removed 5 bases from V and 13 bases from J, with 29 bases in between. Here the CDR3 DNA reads TGTGCCAGCAGCCCCGATTCGGGGGGTGGCTCCCCAAGGGCCACCTTC. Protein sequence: CASSPDSGGGSPRATF.

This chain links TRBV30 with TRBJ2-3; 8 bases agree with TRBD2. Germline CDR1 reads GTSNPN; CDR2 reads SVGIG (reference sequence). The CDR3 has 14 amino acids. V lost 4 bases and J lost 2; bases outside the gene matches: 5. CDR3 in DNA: TGTGCCTGGAACCCTAGCGGGCTCACAGATACGCAGTATTTT. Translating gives CAWNPSGLTDTQYF.

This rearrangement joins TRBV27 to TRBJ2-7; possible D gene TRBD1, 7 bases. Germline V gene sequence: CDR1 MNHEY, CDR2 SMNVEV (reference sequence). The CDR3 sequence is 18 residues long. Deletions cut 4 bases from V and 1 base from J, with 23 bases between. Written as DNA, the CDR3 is TGTGCCAGCAGTTCCGGAGGGTACACGAGACAGGGTTCCTACGAGCAGTACGTC. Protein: CASSSGGYTRQGSYEQYV.

The CDR3 DNA reads TGTGCCAGCAGCCATTTCAAAGGTGGAGCACAAGAGACCCAGTACTTC. Amino acids: CASSHFKGGAQETQYF. This chain joins TRBV7-9 and TRBJ2-5; D uncertain. CDR3 length: 16 residues. Germline V lookup: CDR1 SEHNR, CDR2 FQNEAQ (reference sequence). V gave up 5 bases and J gave up 2 bases, with 18 bases separating them.

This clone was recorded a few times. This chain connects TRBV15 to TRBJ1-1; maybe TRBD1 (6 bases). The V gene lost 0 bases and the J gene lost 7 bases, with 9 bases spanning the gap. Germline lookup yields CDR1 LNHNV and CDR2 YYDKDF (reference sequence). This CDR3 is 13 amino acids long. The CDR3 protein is CATSRDPDSEAFF. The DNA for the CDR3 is TGTGCCACCAGCAGAGACCCGGACAGTGAAGCTTTCTTT.

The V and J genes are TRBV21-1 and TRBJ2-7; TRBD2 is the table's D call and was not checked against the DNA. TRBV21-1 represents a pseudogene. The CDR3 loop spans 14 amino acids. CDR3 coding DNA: TGTGCCAGCAGCAAAGAGCCCTCCCTCTACGAGCAGTACGTC. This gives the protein CASSKEPSLYEQYV.

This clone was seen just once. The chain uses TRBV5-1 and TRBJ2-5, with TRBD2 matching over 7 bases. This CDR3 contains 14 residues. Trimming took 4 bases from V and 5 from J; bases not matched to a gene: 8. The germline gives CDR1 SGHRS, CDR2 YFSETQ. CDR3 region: CASSPIRGVETQYF. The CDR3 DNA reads TGCGCCAGCAGCCCCATACGGGGGGTGGAGACCCAGTACTTC.

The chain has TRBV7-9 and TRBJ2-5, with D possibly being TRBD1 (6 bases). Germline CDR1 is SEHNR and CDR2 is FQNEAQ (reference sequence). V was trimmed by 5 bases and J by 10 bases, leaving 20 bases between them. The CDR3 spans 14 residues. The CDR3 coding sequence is TGTGCCAGCAGCCTGGACAGTGGTGGATTTATCCAGTACTTC. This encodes CASSLDSGGFIQYF.

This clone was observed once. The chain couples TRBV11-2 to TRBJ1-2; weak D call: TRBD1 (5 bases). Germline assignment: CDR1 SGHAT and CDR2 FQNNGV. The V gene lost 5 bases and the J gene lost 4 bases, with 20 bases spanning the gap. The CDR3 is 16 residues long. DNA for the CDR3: TGTGCCAGCAGCACCAACCCGGGGAGGGGAACCTATGGCTACACCTTC. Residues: CASSTNPGRGTYGYTF.

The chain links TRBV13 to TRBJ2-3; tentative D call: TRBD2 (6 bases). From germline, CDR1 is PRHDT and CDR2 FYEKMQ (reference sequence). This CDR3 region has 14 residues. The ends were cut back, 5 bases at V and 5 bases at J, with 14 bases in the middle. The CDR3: CASSSRDSKDTQYF. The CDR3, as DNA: TGTGCCAGCAGCAGCCGGGACTCCAAAGATACGCAGTATTTT. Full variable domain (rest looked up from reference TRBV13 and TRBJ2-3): AAGVIQSPRHLIKEKRETATLKCYPIPRHDTVYWYQQGPGQDPQFLISFYEKMQSDKGSIPDRFSAQQFSDYHSELNMSSLELGDSALYFCASSSRDSKDTQYFGPGTRLTVL.

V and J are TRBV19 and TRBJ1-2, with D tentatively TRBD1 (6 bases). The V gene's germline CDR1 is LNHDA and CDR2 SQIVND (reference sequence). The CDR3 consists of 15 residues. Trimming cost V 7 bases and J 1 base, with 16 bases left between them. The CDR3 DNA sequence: TGTGCCAGTATACCGGCAGGGGTTGATAACTATGGCTACACCTTC. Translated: CASIPAGVDNYGYTF. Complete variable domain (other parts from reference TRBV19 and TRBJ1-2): DGGITQSPKYLFRKEGQNVTLSCEQNLNHDAMYWYRQDPGQGLRLIYYSQIVNDFQKGDIAEGYSVSREKKESFPLTVTSAQKNPTAFYLCASIPAGVDNYGYTFGSGTRLTVV.

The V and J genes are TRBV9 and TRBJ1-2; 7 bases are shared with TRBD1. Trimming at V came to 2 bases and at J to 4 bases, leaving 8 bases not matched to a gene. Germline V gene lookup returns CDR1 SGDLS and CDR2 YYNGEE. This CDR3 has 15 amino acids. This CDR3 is CASSVRQGQPYGYTF. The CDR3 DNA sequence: TGTGCCAGCAGCGTCCGACAGGGCCAGCCCTATGGCTACACCTTC.

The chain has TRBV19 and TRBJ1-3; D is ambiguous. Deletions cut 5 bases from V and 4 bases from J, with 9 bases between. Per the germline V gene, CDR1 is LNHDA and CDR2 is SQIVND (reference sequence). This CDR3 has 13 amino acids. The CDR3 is CASSRRFGNTIYF. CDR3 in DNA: TGTGCCAGTAGTCGGCGGTTCGGAAACACCATATATTTT.

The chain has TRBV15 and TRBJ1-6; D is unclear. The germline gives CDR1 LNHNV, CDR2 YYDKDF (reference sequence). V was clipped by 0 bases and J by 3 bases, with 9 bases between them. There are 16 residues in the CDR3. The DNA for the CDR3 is TGTGCCACCAGCAGAGAAACAGAGCACTATAATTCACCCCTCCACTTT. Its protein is CATSRETEHYNSPLHF. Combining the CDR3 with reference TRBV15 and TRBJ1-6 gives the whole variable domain DAMVIQNPRYQVTQFGKPVTLSCSQTLNHNVMYWYQQKSSQAPKLLFHYYDKDFNNEADTPDNFQSRRPNTSFCFLDIRSPGLGDTAMYLCATSRETEHYNSPLHFGNGTRLTVT.

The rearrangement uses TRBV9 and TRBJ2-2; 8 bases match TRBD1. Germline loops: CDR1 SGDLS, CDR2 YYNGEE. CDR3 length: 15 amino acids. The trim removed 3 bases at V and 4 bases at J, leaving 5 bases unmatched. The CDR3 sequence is CASSGSRGRTGELFF. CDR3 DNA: TGTGCCAGCAGCGGTTCCAGGGGGCGCACCGGGGAGCTGTTTTTT.

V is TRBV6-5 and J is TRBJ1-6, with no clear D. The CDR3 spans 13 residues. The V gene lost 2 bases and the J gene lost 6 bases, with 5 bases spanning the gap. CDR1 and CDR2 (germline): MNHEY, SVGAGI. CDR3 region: CASSYGSNSPLHF. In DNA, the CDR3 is TGTGCCAGCAGTTACGGGAGTAATTCACCCCTCCACTTT.

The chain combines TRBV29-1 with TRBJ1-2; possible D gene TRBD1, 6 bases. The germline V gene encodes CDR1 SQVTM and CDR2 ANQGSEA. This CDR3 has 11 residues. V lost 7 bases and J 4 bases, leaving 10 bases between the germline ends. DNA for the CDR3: TGCAGCGGACAGGACTTCTATGGCTACACCTTC. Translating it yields CSGQDFYGYTF.

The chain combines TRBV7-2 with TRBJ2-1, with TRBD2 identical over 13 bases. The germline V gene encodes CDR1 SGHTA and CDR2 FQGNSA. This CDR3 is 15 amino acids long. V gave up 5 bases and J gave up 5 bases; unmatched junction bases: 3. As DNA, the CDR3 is TGTGCCAGCAGCCGCGGACTAGCGGGAGACAATGAGCAGTTCTTC. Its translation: CASSRGLAGDNEQFF.

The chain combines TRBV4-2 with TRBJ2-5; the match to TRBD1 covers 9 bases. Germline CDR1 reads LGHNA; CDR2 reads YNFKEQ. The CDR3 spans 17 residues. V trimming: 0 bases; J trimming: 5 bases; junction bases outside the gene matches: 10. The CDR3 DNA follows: TGTGCCAGCAGCCAAGAATTAGGAGGACAGGGGCGGGAGACCCAGTACTTC. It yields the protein CASSQELGGQGRETQYF.

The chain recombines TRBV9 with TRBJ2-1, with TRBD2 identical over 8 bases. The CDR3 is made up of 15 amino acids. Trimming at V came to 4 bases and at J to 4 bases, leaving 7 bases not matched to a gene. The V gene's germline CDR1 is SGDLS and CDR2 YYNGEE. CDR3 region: CASSPPLAEYNEQFF. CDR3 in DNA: TGTGCCAGCAGCCCTCCACTAGCGGAATACAATGAGCAGTTCTTC.

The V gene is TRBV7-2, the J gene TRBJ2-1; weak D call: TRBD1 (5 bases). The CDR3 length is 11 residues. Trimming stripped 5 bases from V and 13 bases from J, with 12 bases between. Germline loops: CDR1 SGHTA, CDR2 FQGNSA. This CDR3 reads CASSIRVGQFF. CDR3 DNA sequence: TGTGCCAGCAGCATCAGGGTTGGCCAGTTCTTC.

The CDR3, as DNA: TGTGCCAGCAGTTTGTGGGACAGGGAAAAACTGTTTTTT. Amino acids: CASSLWDREKLFF. The V gene is TRBV12-3 or TRBV12-4, the J gene TRBJ1-4; 8 bases fit TRBD1. The CDR3 loop spans 13 amino acids. Trimming removed 3 bases from V and 8 bases from J; junction bases left unmatched: 2.

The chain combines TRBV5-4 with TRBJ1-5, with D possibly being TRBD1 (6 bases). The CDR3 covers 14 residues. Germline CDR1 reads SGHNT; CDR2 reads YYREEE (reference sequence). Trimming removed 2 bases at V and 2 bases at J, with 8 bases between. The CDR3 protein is CASSLQGRNQPQHF. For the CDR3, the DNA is TGTGCCAGCAGCTTACAGGGACGCAATCAGCCCCAGCATTTT.

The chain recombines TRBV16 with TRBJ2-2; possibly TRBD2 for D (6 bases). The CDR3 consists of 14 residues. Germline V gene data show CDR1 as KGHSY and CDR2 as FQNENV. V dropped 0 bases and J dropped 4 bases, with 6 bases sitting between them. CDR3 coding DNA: TGTGCCAGCAGCCAATCGGGGGGCACCGGGGAGCTGTTTTTT. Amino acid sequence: CASSQSGGTGELFF. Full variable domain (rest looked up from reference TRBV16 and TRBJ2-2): GEEVAQTPKHLVRGEGQKAKLYCAPIKGHSYVFWYQQVLKNEFKFLISFQNENVFDETGMPKERFSAKCLPNSPCSLEIQATKLEDSAVYFCASSQSGGTGELFFGEGSRLTVL.

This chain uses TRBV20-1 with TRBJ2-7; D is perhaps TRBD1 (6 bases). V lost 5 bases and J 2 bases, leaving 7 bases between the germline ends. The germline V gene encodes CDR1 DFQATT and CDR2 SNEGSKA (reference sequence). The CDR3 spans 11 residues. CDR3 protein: CSAAGAYEQYV. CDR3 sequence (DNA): TGCAGTGCTGCAGGGGCCTACGAGCAGTACGTC.